This T cell receptor beta chain was recorded in a study of cytomegalovirus exposure and HLA in healthy donors. This clone has a single count. Antigen specificity is unknown. Measured with immunoSEQ multiplex PCR; TCRdb has only the in-frame clones, and not every one. The sample holds 98,000 or so clones, approximately 96% seen once. Study observations and caveats: The listing of approximately 160 TCR beta chains classed them as cytomegalovirus-associated.

This CDR3 has 17 residues. V trimming: 0 bases; J trimming: 2 bases; junction bases outside the gene matches: 8. Looked up from germline, CDR1 is SGHRS and CDR2 is YFSETQ. The origin of this receptor is a woman in her late teens or twenties in good health and CMV-seronegative. Sequencing input: PBMCs. The V gene is TRBV5-1, the J gene TRBJ2-3; 8 bases match TRBD2. The CDR3 here is CASSLGGLVLVTDTQYF. The CDR3, as DNA: TGCGCCAGCAGCTTGGGGGGACTAGTGTTAGTCACAGATACGCAGTATTTT.